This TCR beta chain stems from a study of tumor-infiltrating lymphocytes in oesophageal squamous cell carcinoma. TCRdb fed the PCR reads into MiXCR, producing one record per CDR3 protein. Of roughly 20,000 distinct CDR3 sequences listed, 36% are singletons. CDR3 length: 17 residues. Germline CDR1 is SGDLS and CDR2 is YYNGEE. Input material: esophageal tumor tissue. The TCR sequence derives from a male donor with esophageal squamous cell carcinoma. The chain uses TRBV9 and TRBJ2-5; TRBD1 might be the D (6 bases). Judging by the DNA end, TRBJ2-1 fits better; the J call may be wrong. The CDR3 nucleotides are TGTGCCAGCAGCCTGGGGGCACAGGGTGGTTCCTACAATGAGCAGTTCTTC. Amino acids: CASSLGAQGGSYNEQFF.